This T cell receptor beta chain was sequenced for a study of CD8+ T cells in alopecia areata. Study details: Tofacitinib administration to treated patients was oral, at 5 to 10 mg twice daily.

Sequencing templates came from extracted RNA that was reverse transcribed into cDNA. Data came from immunoSEQ multiplex PCR; TCRdb stores just in-frame clones and leaves some out. There are hundreds of thousands of clones in the sample; around 65% occur only once, and 1.2% lies in the top ten. The CDR3 length is 16 residues. The germline V and J ends were trimmed by 3 bases and 6 bases, with 19 bases remaining between them. Per the germline V gene, CDR1 is MGHDK and CDR2 is SYGVNS. The study's findings and limits: Uncertainty remains about how baseline CD8+ expansion links to response, with one nonresponder.

A remark on this clone: Its antigen is not known.

Treatment of the sample: oral pan-JAK inhibitor, 5-10 mg twice daily. PBMCs yielded sorted CD4+ and CD8+ T cells. The gene calls are TRBV25-1 and TRBJ2-3, with D possibly matching TRBD1 (5 bases). This clonotype was sampled from a human donor with alopecia areata. Sequences were derived from CD4+ T cells sorted from blood, sampled between weeks 43 and 45, from a patient treated with tofacitinib. The CDR3, as DNA: TGTGCCAGCAGTGATCGTACAGGCGTCCAAGCGGATACGCAGTATTTT. It codes for CASSDRTGVQADTQYF.